The following is a T cell receptor (beta chain) sequence with its context. The data were taken from a study of CD8 T cells in Susac syndrome. It was negative isolation that provided the CD8+ and CD4+ T cells, whereas TEMRA cells were enriched by FACS. RNA was extracted with the RNeasy kit, and a quantity of 0.5 to 1 ug was reverse transcribed using random hexamers. The method of amplification for TCR beta CDR3 was immunoSEQ multiplex PCR, covering 54 Vbeta and 13 Jbeta. Using its own MiXCR run on the immunoSEQ multiplex PCR reads, TCRdb lists one record per CDR3 protein. The profile shows roughly 200,000 distinct CDR3 sequences, roughly 95% of them singletons. This TCR was sampled from a human donor in good health. The material sequenced was CD4+ T cells from PBMCs.

DNA for the CDR3: TGCGCCAGCAGCTTCGGGACTAGCGGGAGCGCAGATACGCAGTATTTT. Translation: CASSFGTSGSADTQYF. This chain uses TRBV5-1 with TRBJ2-3, with 14 nucleotides matching TRBD2. This CDR3 comprises 16 residues. Germline V gene data show CDR1 as SGHRS and CDR2 as YFSETQ. Germline trimming cut 2 bases from V and 4 bases from J; bases unmatched to any gene: 3.